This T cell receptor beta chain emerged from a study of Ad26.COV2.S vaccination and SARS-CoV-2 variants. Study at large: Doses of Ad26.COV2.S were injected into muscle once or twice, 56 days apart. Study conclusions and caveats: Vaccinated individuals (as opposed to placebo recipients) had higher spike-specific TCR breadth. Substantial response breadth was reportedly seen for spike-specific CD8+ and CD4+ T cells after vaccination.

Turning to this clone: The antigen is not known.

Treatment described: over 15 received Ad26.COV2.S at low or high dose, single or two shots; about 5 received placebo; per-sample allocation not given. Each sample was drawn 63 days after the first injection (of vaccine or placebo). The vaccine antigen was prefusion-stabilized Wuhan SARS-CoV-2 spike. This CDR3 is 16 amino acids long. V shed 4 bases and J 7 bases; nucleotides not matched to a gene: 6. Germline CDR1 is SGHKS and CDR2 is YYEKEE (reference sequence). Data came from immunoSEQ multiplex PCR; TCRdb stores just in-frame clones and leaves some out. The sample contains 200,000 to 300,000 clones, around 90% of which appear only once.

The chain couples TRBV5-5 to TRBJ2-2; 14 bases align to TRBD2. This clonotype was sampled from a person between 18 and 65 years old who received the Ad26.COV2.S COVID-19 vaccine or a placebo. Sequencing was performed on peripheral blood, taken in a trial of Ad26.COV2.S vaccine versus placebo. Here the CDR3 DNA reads TGTGCCAGCAGCCCCGTGGGACTAGCGGGAGTCGGGGAGCTGTTTTTT. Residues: CASSPVGLAGVGELFF.